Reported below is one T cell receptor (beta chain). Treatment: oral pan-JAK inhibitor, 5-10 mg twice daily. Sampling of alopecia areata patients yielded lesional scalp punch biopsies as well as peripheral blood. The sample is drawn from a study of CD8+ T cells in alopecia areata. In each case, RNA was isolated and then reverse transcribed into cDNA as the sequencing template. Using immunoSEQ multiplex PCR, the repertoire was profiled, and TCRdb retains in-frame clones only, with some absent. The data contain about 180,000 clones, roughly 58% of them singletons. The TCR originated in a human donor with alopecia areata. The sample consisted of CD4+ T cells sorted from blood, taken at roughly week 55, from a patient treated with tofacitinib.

The CDR3 DNA is TGTGCCAGCAGGCCAACCTTTTGGGGAAACACCATATATTTT. It is translated as CASRPTFWGNTIYF. The gene calls are TRBV6-5 and TRBJ1-3, with D unresolved. The CDR3 contains 14 residues. Germline CDR1 and CDR2: MNHEY and SVGAGI. V was trimmed by 6 bases and J by 4 bases, leaving 13 bases between them.